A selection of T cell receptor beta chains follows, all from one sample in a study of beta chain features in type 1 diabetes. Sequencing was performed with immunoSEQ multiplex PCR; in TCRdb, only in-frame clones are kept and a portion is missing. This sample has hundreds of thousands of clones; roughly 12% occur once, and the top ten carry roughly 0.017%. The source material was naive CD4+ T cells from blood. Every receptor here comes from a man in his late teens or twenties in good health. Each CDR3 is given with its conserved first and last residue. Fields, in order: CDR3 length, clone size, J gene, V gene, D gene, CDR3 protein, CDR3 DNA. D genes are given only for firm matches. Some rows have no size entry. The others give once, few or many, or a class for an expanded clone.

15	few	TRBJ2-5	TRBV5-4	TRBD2	CASSFSPGLEETQYF	TGTGCCAGCAGCTTCTCCCCCGGACTAGAAGAGACCCAGTACTTC
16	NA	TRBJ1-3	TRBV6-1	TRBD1	CASSVTWTGPGNTIYF	TGTGCCAGCAGTGTTACTTGGACAGGGCCTGGAAACACCATATATTTT
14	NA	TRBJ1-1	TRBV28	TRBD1	CASSLVTGRTEAFF	TGTGCCAGCAGTTTAGTGACAGGGAGGACTGAAGCTTTCTTT
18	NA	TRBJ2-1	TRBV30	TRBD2	CAWSVFGLAGVAYNEQFF	TGTGCCTGGAGTGTATTTGGACTAGCGGGAGTCGCCTACAATGAGCAGTTCTTC
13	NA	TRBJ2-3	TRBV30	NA	CAWSHRDADTQYF	TGTGCCTGGAGTCACAGGGATGCAGATACGCAGTATTTT
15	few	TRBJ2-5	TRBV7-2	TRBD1	CASSRAYRGDETQYF	TGTGCCAGCAGTCGCGCTTACAGGGGGGACGAGACCCAGTACTTC
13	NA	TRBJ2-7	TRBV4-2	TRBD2	CASSLAGDDEQYF	TGTGCCAGCAGCTTAGCGGGAGACGACGAGCAGTACTTC
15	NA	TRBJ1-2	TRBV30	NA	CAWSVRRGAGYGYTF	TGTGCCTGGAGTGTACGTCGGGGGGCGGGCTATGGCTACACCTTC
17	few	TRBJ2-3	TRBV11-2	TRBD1	CASSILPGTGGADTQYF	TGTGCCAGCAGCATACTTCCCGGGACAGGGGGAGCAGATACGCAGTATTTT
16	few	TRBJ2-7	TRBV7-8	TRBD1	CASSLAAGQGAHEQYF	TGTGCCAGCAGCTTAGCCGCAGGACAGGGGGCCCACGAGCAGTACTTC
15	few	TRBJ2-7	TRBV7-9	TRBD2	CASSASSGSTYEQYF	TGTGCCAGCAGCGCCTCTAGCGGGAGTACCTACGAGCAGTACTTC
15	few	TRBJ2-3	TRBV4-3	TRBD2	CASSQDQQRGDTQYF	TGCGCCAGCAGCCAAGATCAACAGCGGGGGGATACGCAGTATTTT
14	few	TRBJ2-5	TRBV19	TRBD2	CASPGTSGQETQYF	TGTGCCAGTCCCGGGACTAGCGGGCAAGAGACCCAGTACTTC
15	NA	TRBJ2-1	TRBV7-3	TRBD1	CASSPGTGDWYEQFF	TGTGCCAGCAGCCCGGGGACAGGGGATTGGTATGAGCAGTTCTTC
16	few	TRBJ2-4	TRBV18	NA	CASSPPGLGAKNIQYF	TGTGCCAGCTCACCACCGGGACTCGGAGCCAAAAACATTCAGTACTTC
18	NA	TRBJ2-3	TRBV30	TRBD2	CAWSSGTSGGRRTDTQYF	TGTGCCTGGAGTTCCGGGACTAGCGGGGGGCGCCGCACAGATACGCAGTATTTT
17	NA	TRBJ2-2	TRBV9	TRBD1	CASSVSGGFGDTGELFF	TGTGCCAGCAGCGTTTCAGGGGGCTTTGGGGACACCGGGGAGCTGTTTTTT
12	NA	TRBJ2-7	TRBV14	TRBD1	CASGQGVYEQYF	TGTGCCAGCGGACAGGGGGTCTACGAGCAGTACTTC
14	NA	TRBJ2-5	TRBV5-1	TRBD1	CASSQDRGQETQYF	TGCGCCAGCAGCCAGGACAGGGGGCAAGAGACCCAGTACTTC
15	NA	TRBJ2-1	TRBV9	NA	CASSVAGGGYNEQFF	TGTGCCAGCAGCGTAGCCGGCGGAGGTTACAATGAGCAGTTCTTC
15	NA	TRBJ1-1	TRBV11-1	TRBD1	CASSRGNSGGWGAFF	TGTGCCAGCAGCCGAGGCAATTCAGGGGGATGGGGAGCTTTCTTT
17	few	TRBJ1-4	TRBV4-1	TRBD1	CASSQGPGQQNNEKLFF	TGCGCCAGCAGCCAAGGGCCGGGACAGCAAAATAATGAAAAACTGTTTTTT
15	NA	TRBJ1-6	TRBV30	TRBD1	CAWDNSGTGDSPLHF	TGTGCCTGGGATAACTCCGGGACAGGGGATTCACCCCTCCACTTT
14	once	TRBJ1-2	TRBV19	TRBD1	CASSSHRGLYGYTF	TGTGCCAGTAGTTCGCACAGGGGGTTGTATGGCTACACCTTC
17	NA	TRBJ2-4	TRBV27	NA	CASSLGVSRGSKNIQYF	TGTGCCAGCAGTTTAGGTGTAAGTCGAGGATCCAAAAACATTCAGTACTTC
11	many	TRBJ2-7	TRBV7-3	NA	CASSPAYEQYF	TGTGCCAGCAGCCCGGCCTACGAGCAGTACTTC
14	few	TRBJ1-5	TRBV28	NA	CASSVDSVNQPQHF	TGTGCCAGCAGCGTGGACAGCGTAAATCAGCCCCAGCATTTT
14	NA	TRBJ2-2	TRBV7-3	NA	CASSFGFEAGELFF	TGTGCCAGCAGCTTCGGATTCGAGGCCGGGGAGCTGTTTTTT
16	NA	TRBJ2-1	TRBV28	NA	CASSSPGGRGRDEQFF	TGTGCCAGCAGTTCCCCCGGGGGTAGGGGTCGGGATGAGCAGTTCTTC
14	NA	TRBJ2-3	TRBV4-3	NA	CASSQDSRADTQYF	TGCGCCAGCAGCCAAGATTCCCGGGCAGATACGCAGTATTTT
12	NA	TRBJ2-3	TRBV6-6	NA	CAISESTDTQYF	TGTGCCATCAGTGAGTCGACAGATACGCAGTATTTT
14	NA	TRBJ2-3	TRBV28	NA	CASGRTTSMDTQYF	TGTGCCAGCGGGCGGACTACTAGCATGGATACGCAGTATTTT
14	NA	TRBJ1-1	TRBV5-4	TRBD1	CASSSNRGNTEAFF	TGTGCCAGCAGCTCAAACAGGGGTAACACTGAAGCTTTCTTT